This T cell receptor beta chain was retrieved from a study of T-cell reconstitution after alpha-beta-depleted transplantation in children. The TCRbeta library incorporated unique molecular identifiers. Using its own MiXCR run on the PCR reads, TCRdb lists one record per CDR3 protein. The repertoire consists of some 530,000 distinct CDR3 sequences, with approximately 13% occurring once and the leading ten covering about 5.4%. This CDR3 comprises 15 residues. With V trimmed by 5 bases and J by 3 bases, 6 bases remained unmatched. The sequence was obtained from a human donor who donated a stem cell graft to a child with combined immunodeficiency. The starting material was PBMCs from the stem cell graft donor, obtained from the stem cell graft. V gene TRBV12-3 or TRBV12-4 combines with J gene TRBJ2-1; 8 positions agree with TRBD1. CDR3 sequence: CASSVGQGVYNEQFF. CDR3 bases: TGTGCCAGCAGTGTTGGACAGGGCGTCTACAATGAGCAGTTCTTC.